Below, one T cell receptor beta chain is given with its context. Its antigen is undetermined. These data are taken from a study of T cells in Graves' hyperthyroidism and ophthalmopathy. Study-wide context: Before treatment of any kind, peripheral blood was taken at initial diagnosis.

The TCR beta CDR3 regions underwent amplification using RNA transcripts as the source. A set of HTBI primers served as the primers for a first-round RT-PCR of the TCR CDR3. TCRdb processed the multiplex PCR reads anew with MiXCR; each CDR3 protein has one entry. The repertoire holds 500,000 to 600,000 distinct CDR3 sequences, with over 15% as singletons. Study results and caveats: The model's output predicted ophthalmopathy at a median of 6.5 months prior to onset.

This CDR3 region has 18 residues. The germline CDR1 and CDR2 sequences are SGDLS and YYNGEE. The J segment lost 1 base and the V segment lost 0 bases, leaving 9 bases of the junction unmatched. Recently diagnosed hyperthyroidism of less than 2 months' duration affected patients aged 18 to 65. What was sequenced was blood. This receptor was taken from a woman aged 18-35 years with Graves' hyperthyroidism. This chain connects TRBV9 to TRBJ2-5; 10 bases agree with TRBD2. CDR3: CASSVEPGLAAIQETQYF. The CDR3 nucleotides are TGTGCCAGCAGCGTAGAACCCGGACTAGCGGCAATCCAAGAGACCCAGTACTTC.